The entry that follows covers one TCR beta chain sequence. This clonotype occurred a few times. No antigen is known for it. Base qualities were left out, and no much larger clone turns up one base away. This record belongs to a study of T cells in Graves' hyperthyroidism and ophthalmopathy (dated by TCRdb to between 2018 and 2021). With respect to the entire study: Peripheral blood was sampled at the time of initial diagnosis, prior to any treatment. For training and testing, the 100 or so patients in the discovery cohort were randomly divided in a 7:3 ratio. In addition, the study compared T-cell repertoires in thyroid tissue and in blood from about six Graves' hyperthyroidism patients. According to the paper, TCR Vbeta CDR3 sequencing was carried out on some 140 peripheral blood samples, which came from under 50 ophthalmopathy, around 75 hyperthyroidism and about 17 progressor patients. An independent validation cohort of about 19 hyperthyroidism patients and 17 patients who later progressed to ophthalmopathy tested prospective prediction of ophthalmopathy. Once sampling was done, hyperthyroidism patients were given methimazole at a starting dose of 30 mg daily, whereas ophthalmopathy patients were given high-dose intravenous methylprednisolone. A discovery cohort of about 100 patients, about 43 with Graves' ophthalmopathy and 57 with stable Graves' hyperthyroidism, was used to find distinguishing TCR V-J signatures.

The TCR beta CDR3 regions were amplified from RNA transcripts. The first round of RT-PCR for the TCR CDR3 was performed with the HTBI primer set and the Qiagen OneStep RT-PCR kit. Libraries were constructed in a second round of multiplex PCR, after which size selection and purification were performed. Libraries were sequenced paired-end with 100 bp reads on an Illumina HiSeq2000. The published analysis was carried out like this. SOAPnuke was used to process the raw data, removing reads that contained adapters or uncalled bases, had a mean Phred below 15, or lacked an exact match to the constant primer or identifier. High-quality paired reads were merged using COPE v1.2.5, and each unique nucleotide sequence was defined as a clonotype. MiTCR v1.1 was used to align the clonotypes against IMGT TRBV, TRBD and TRBJ reference segments. Analysis was restricted to V-J combinations with a frequency above 0.0001, which covered roughly 99% of repertoires. The TCS score was defined as the ratio of F50 (clonal expansion) to E x V (chaos), calculated using BLOSUM62-based TCRdist between CDR3 peptides within each V-J. Welch's t-statistics and random forest reduced roughly 530 V-J features to about 13, which were used in a naive Bayes classifier (R e1071). TCRdb reprocessed the public reads (quality trimming at Q25 with fastp, clone calling with MiXCR) and kept in-frame beta chains. Entries that share a CDR3 protein sequence are merged under the most common genes and DNA. These V and J calls originate from TCRdb's pipeline instead of the authors' own analysis. Here the sample has roughly 330,000 distinct CDR3 sequences; 16% occur a single time. The biggest ten clones account for 33% of the sample.

The study at large found these results: Sample size was not statistically predetermined, and investigators were not blinded to group allocation. Blood samples also contained most of the expanded thyroid clonotypes (frequency above 0.001), which suggests that blood repertoires may reflect thyroid immune responses. Ophthalmopathy was separated from stable hyperthyroidism by a 13 V-J signature model, with over 85% sensitivity and 81% to 82% specificity obtained in cross-validation and 80%/75% obtained in testing. In validation, progression to ophthalmopathy was predicted by the model with nearly 71% sensitivity and roughly 76% specificity, a median of approximately 6.5 months before onset.

Stable Graves' hyperthyroidism was defined as no progression to ophthalmopathy during 18 months of follow-up. Hyperthyroidism patients were newly diagnosed, with disease duration under 2 months, and aged 18 to 65 years. The study excluded patients with uncontrolled infections, other autoimmune diseases, pregnancy or lactation. Diagnoses were established on the basis of clinical symptoms, serum thyroxine and TRAb, thyroid ultrasound, and orbital computed tomography. PBMCs were isolated from about 9 ml of fresh peripheral blood by Ficoll-Paque density gradient centrifugation. Trizol reagent was used to extract total RNA, and RNA quality was then checked on an Agilent 2100 Bioanalyzer. Sequencing input: blood. This TCR derives from a man younger than 45 with Graves' hyperthyroidism.

Here the CDR3 is given as CASSLPGQGNIQYF. Here is the DNA: TGCGCCAGCAGCTTACCGGGACAGGGGAACATTCAGTACTTC. The V and J segments used are TRBV5-1 and TRBJ2-4, with 10 bases matching TRBD1. Its CDR3 holds 14 amino acids, cysteine through phenylalanine. Of the read, only the CDR3 DNA is kept; its 42 bases are in frame from base 1. From the germline V gene, CDR1 is SGHRS and CDR2 is YFSETQ. V is pruned by 2 bases and J by 7 bases, leaving 3 bases of the junction without a gene match.